The clone carrying this T cell receptor (beta chain) came up many times. Its cognate antigen is unknown. TCRdb processed the RACE reads anew with MiXCR; each CDR3 protein has one entry. The sample records tens of thousands of distinct CDR3 sequences, roughly 8.8% being singletons. The entry originates in a study of human T cells and chemical hapten exposure. Study-wide results and limits: TCRs whose frequency exceeded 1 in 1000 remained the same following DPC sensitization. Among expanded TCRs, significantly more large CDR3 similarity clusters formed than among controls.

The CDR3 covers 14 residues. V shed 7 bases and J shed 2 bases, with 15 bases lying between them. CDR1 is SQVTM and CDR2 is ANQGSEA in the germline V gene. Regarding time point: pre-sensitization, week 0. The treatment denotes: therapeutic diphenylcyclopropenone sensitization with weekly scalp DPC. The chain joins TRBV29-1 to TRBJ1-5; no clear D gene. This material consisted of whole blood, taken in connection with sensitization to the hapten diphenylcyclopropenone (DPC). The receptor's source is a woman aged 40 to 50 with alopecia areata. Some clones in this sample may be carry-over from other donors' samples. As DNA, the CDR3 is TGCAGCGCCGCGACTGGGTTAGGCAATCAGCCCCAGCATTTT. Residues: CSAATGLGNQPQHF.